This T cell receptor (beta chain) was captured by sequencing in a study of blood T cell repertoires in COVID-19. Study at large: The study drew acute and convalescent COVID-19 samples from the United States, Italy and Spain. PBMCs, B-cell-depleted T cells, or T cells provided the cDNA or gDNA that made up the material.

In the original analysis: Estimated nucleated cell counts came from reference gene primer amplification. Measured with immunoSEQ multiplex PCR; TCRdb has only the in-frame clones, and not every one. V and J calls and clone size are those listed in that table; D and trimming were worked out from the DNA. The data hold 120,000 to 150,000 clones, with more than 75% observed a single time. The CDR3 totals 14 residues. The ends lost 3 bases at V and 8 bases at J; junction bases unmatched: 7. In germline, CDR1 is SGHAT, CDR2 FQNNGV. The V gene is TRBV11-2, the J gene TRBJ2-4, with TRBD2 matching 7 bases. Sequencing used peripheral blood. The TCR comes from a human donor with acute or convalescent COVID-19. The donor label of this sample is uncertain. This chain's CDR3 is CASSLGGPRYIQYF. The CDR3 DNA sequence: TGTGCCAGCAGCTTGGGAGGGCCTAGGTACATTCAGTACTTC.